Described below is a single T cell receptor (beta chain) sequence and its context. No antigen is known for it. The table came from immunoSEQ multiplex PCR; TCRdb's copy has only in-frame clones and leaves some out. This repertoire shows around 90,000 clones, around four fifths found once; its top ten account for about 9.4%. The time point: cycle 4 day 1 (C4D1), after about 6 weeks of nivolumab. Autologous stem cell transplantation was followed by relapse in every patient, and brentuximab vedotin exposure varied. The V end was cut by 0 bases, the J end by 2 bases, with 31 bases between. The CDR3 has 22 residues. The sample is drawn from a study of PD-1 blockade in classical Hodgkin lymphoma. Points from the study as a whole: Initiation of nivolumab under 1 year after ASCT led to exclusion of patients. Newly diagnosed patients were said to have less baseline TCR diversity than healthy donors did.

V usage is TRBV23-1 and J usage is TRBJ1-2; D is perhaps TRBD1 (6 bases). TRBV23-1 is an open reading frame whose function is uncertain. The sample here was peripheral blood mononuclear cells (PBMCs), taken before the fourth cycle of nivolumab. The source is a human donor with classical Hodgkin lymphoma. The CDR3 here is CASSQSGQLAYFFIKGNYGYTF. The CDR3 DNA reads TGCGCCAGCAGTCAATCTGGACAGTTAGCATATTTTTTTATTAAAGGGAACTATGGCTACACCTTC.